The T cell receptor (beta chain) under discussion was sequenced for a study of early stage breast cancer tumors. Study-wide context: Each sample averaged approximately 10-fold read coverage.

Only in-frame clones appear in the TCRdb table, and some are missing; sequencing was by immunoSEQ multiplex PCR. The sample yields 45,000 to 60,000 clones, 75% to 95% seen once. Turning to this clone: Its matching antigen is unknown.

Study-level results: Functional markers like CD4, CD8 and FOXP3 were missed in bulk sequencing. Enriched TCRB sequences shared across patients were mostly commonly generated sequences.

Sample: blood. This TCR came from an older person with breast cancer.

CDR3 protein: CASSLFRVVETQYF. The CDR3 DNA is TGTGCCAGCAGCTTATTCAGGGTGGTAGAGACCCAGTACTTC. V is TRBV7-9 and J is TRBJ2-5, with D perhaps matching TRBD1 (5 bases). Germline values: CDR1 SEHNR, CDR2 FQNEAQ (reference sequence). With 2 bases removed from V and 4 bases from J, the gap between germline ends came to 11 bases. The CDR3 extends over 14 amino acids.